The 14 T cell receptor beta chains in this list originate from one sample, sequenced in a study of OX40 agonist ivuxolimab in advanced cancers. TCRdb keeps only in-frame clones here, not all; method: immunoSEQ multiplex PCR. Here the sample spans around 41,000 clones, 80% to 90% being singletons. The sequencing used CD4+ or CD8+ T cells sorted from blood, collected in a trial of the OX40 agonist ivuxolimab. The receptors come from an adult with an advanced solid tumor such as melanoma, head and neck, liver or kidney cancer.

This clone appeared a few times. The genes are TRBV2 and TRBJ1-1; maybe TRBD1 (6 bases). Germline assignment: CDR1 SNHLY and CDR2 FYNNEI. CDR3 length: 14 amino acids. The germline V and J ends were trimmed by 6 bases and 1 base, with 12 bases remaining between them. CDR3 sequence: CASRGDTANTEAFF. CDR3 bases: TGTGCCAGCAGGGGGGACACCGCGAACACTGAAGCTTTCTTT.

J is TRBJ2-5 and V is TRBV4-2; no definite D call. The CDR3 runs to 15 residues. Germline V CDR1 and CDR2: LGHNA, YNFKEQ. The V gene lost 1 base and the J gene lost 1 base, with 10 bases spanning the gap. CDR3 DNA: TGTGCCAGCAGCCAAGGGGAAGGTACCCAAGAGACCCAGTACTTC. This gives the protein CASSQGEGTQETQYF.

This chain connects TRBV7-2 to TRBJ2-1, with D unclear. This CDR3 comprises 16 residues. Germline V gene lookup returns CDR1 SGHTA and CDR2 FQGNSA. V lost 2 bases, J lost 0 bases, and 11 bases lay in between. In DNA, the CDR3 is TGTGCCAGCAGCTTAAGGGCGACACCCTCCTACAATGAGCAGTTCTTC. It translates to CASSLRATPSYNEQFF.

This rearrangement joins TRBV27 to TRBJ2-1; the D is unclear. The CDR3 length is 11 residues. Germline V gives CDR1 MNHEY, CDR2 SMNVEV (reference sequence). Trimming took off 5 bases at V and 3 bases at J, with 2 bases between the two ends. In nucleotides, the CDR3 is TGTGCCAGCAGTCACTACAATGAGCAGTTCTTC. The encoded protein is CASSHYNEQFF.

The chain combines TRBV9 with TRBJ1-2, with D unresolved. The germline V gene encodes CDR1 SGDLS and CDR2 YYNGEE. The CDR3 loop spans 13 amino acids. V lost 5 bases, J lost 1 base, and 9 bases lay in between. The CDR3 protein is CASRSGGNYGYTF. DNA of the CDR3: TGTGCCAGCAGATCGGGTGGTAACTATGGCTACACCTTC.

CDR3 nucleotides: TGTGCCAGCAGGACAGGGGACACTGAAGCTTTCTTT. Amino acids: CASRTGDTEAFF. The chain carries TRBV6-6 and TRBJ1-1, with 8 bases fitting TRBD1. Germline V gives CDR1 MNHNY, CDR2 SVGAGI (reference sequence). Trimming removed 6 bases from V and 3 bases from J; junction bases left unmatched: 0. This CDR3 spans 12 amino acids.

The chain links TRBV5-1 to TRBJ1-3, with D possibly matching TRBD1 (5 bases). The ends were cut back, 0 bases at V and 0 bases at J, with 10 bases in the middle. CDR1 is SGHRS, CDR2 YFSETQ, per germline. The CDR3 length is 16 residues. The CDR3 region has the DNA TGCGCCAGCAGCTTGGCGGACATCGACTCTGGAAACACCATATATTTT. As protein: CASSLADIDSGNTIYF.

This clone was counted only a few times. This sequence joins TRBV5-1 and TRBJ1-1, with D perhaps TRBD1 (5 bases). CDR3 length equals 15 residues. V was cut by 0 bases and J by 3 bases, with 12 bases left in between. Looked up from germline, CDR1 is SGHRS and CDR2 is YFSETQ. Here the CDR3 DNA reads TGCGCCAGCAGCTTGGTTCAGGGTGGGGACACTGAAGCTTTCTTT. It translates to CASSLVQGGDTEAFF.

The V call is TRBV5-1, the J call TRBJ2-1, with D perhaps matching TRBD1 (5 bases). Trimming took 0 bases from V and 4 from J, leaving 8 bases between them. CDR1 and CDR2 from the germline V gene are SGHRS and YFSETQ. The CDR3 runs to 14 residues. The chain's CDR3 is CASSLGAGYNEQFF. For the CDR3, the DNA is TGCGCCAGCAGCTTGGGGGCAGGGTACAATGAGCAGTTCTTC. The variable domain in full, completed from reference TRBV5-1 and TRBJ2-1, reads KAGVTQTPRYLIKTRGQQVTLSCSPISGHRSVSWYQQTPGQGLQFLFEYFSETQRNKGNFPGRFSGRQFSNSRSEMNVSTLELGDSALYLCASSLGAGYNEQFFGPGTRLTVL.

The V and J genes are TRBV2 and TRBJ2-3; the D gene is possibly TRBD2 (5 bases). Germline assignment: CDR1 SNHLY and CDR2 FYNNEI. Deletions cut 2 bases from V and 3 bases from J, with 9 bases between. The CDR3 loop spans 14 amino acids. The CDR3: CASSETSFTDTQYF. The CDR3 DNA is TGTGCCAGCAGTGAAACTAGTTTTACAGATACGCAGTATTTT.

The chain has TRBV7-3 and TRBJ1-1; weak D call: TRBD1 (5 bases). This CDR3 has 13 amino acids. V lost 5 bases and J 2 bases, leaving 9 bases between the germline ends. Germline V CDR1 and CDR2: SGHTA, FQGTGA. CDR3 nucleotide sequence: TGTGCCAGCAGCCCCGGGGCCAACACTGAAGCTTTCTTT. It is translated as CASSPGANTEAFF. Together with reference TRBV7-3 and TRBJ1-1, the CDR3 gives the full variable domain: GAGVSQTPSNKVTEKGKYVELRCDPISGHTALYWYRQSLGQGPEFLIYFQGTGAADDSGLPNDRFFAVRPEGSVSTLKIQRTERGDSAVYLCASSPGANTEAFFGQGTRLTVV.

J is TRBJ2-7 and V is TRBV16; D uncertain. The length of the CDR3 is 11 residues. Deletions cut 4 bases from V and 3 bases from J, with 4 bases between. The V gene's germline CDR1 is KGHSY and CDR2 FQNENV. The CDR3 nucleotides read TGTGCCAGCAGCCCGAACTACGAGCAGTACTTC. Translating gives CASSPNYEQYF. Complete variable domain (other parts from reference TRBV16 and TRBJ2-7): GEEVAQTPKHLVRGEGQKAKLYCAPIKGHSYVFWYQQVLKNEFKFLISFQNENVFDETGMPKERFSAKCLPNSPCSLEIQATKLEDSAVYFCASSPNYEQYFGPGTRLTVT.

The rearrangement joins TRBV5-4 to TRBJ2-3; 10 bases align to TRBD1. The length of the CDR3 is 16 residues. Germline CDR1 and CDR2: SGHNT and YYREEE (reference sequence). V dropped 4 bases and J dropped 5; count of bases not matched to a gene: 10. CDR3 sequence: CASSVGDRGWKDTQYF. The CDR3 DNA reads as TGTGCCAGCAGCGTAGGGGACAGGGGCTGGAAAGATACGCAGTATTTT.

This chain uses TRBV6-1 with TRBJ1-4; D remains ambiguous. Germline CDR1 and CDR2: MNHNS and SASEGT. Trimming shortened V by 6 bases and J by 4 bases, and 15 bases separated the two germline ends. The CDR3 has 15 residues. For the CDR3, the DNA is TGTGCCAGCAGCGCGGCCGGAATACTTAATGAAAAACTGTTTTTT. Amino acid sequence: CASSAAGILNEKLFF.